One and the same sample provided the 29 T cell receptor beta chains below, sequenced in a study of blood T cell repertoires in COVID-19. Libraries were prepared by immunoSEQ multiplex PCR; TCRdb keeps only in-frame clonotypes and omits some of them. The sample lists 400,000 to 450,000 clones, approximately 90% occurring once. The sample comprised peripheral blood. The receptors come from a woman aged 25 to 39 with active or convalescent COVID-19.

The genes are TRBV19 and TRBJ1-5; 7 nucleotides match TRBD1. V shed 5 bases and J 3 bases; nucleotides not matched to a gene: 7. CDR3 length equals 15 residues. CDR1 and CDR2 (germline): LNHDA, SQIVND (reference sequence). The CDR3 here is CASSVQQGNNQPQHF. As DNA, the CDR3 is TGTGCCAGTAGTGTACAACAGGGGAACAATCAGCCCCAGCATTTT. Using reference TRBV19 and TRBJ1-5 for the parts outside the CDR3, the full variable domain is DGGITQSPKYLFRKEGQNVTLSCEQNLNHDAMYWYRQDPGQGLRLIYYSQIVNDFQKGDIAEGYSVSREKKESFPLTVTSAQKNPTAFYLCASSVQQGNNQPQHFGDGTRLSIL.

J is TRBJ2-7 and V is TRBV12-3 or TRBV12-4; D is perhaps TRBD2 (5 bases). V was trimmed by 4 bases and J by 4 bases, leaving 11 bases between them. This CDR3 has 13 residues. CDR3 residues: CASSSPLAYEQYF. In DNA form, the CDR3 reads TGTGCCAGCAGTTCCCCCCTAGCTTACGAGCAGTACTTC.

V is TRBV2 and J is TRBJ2-3; D possibly corresponds to TRBD2 (5 bases). V shed 7 bases and J shed 0 bases, with 11 bases lying between them. Germline CDR1 is SNHLY and CDR2 is FYNNEI. The CDR3 spans 14 residues. In DNA, the CDR3 is TGTGCCAGCACCCGCGGGCCGAGCACAGATACGCAGTATTTT. Translated: CASTRGPSTDTQYF.

V gene TRBV3-1 (or the pseudogene TRBV3-2) combines with J gene TRBJ2-3; the match to TRBD2 covers 9 bases. The V gene's germline CDR1 is LGHDT and CDR2 YNNKEL (reference sequence). CDR3 length: 22 residues. J lost 3 bases, V lost 1 base, and 23 bases had no gene match. CDR3 sequence reads: CASSQAVLAGTFARGKTDTQYF. In DNA, the CDR3 is TGTGCCAGCAGCCAAGCCGTCCTAGCGGGAACATTTGCTCGAGGGAAGACAGATACGCAGTATTTT.

The V and J genes are TRBV6-2 or TRBV6-3 and TRBJ1-5; D unclear. The CDR3 contains 21 residues. V was pared by 3 bases and J by 0 bases, with 27 bases between. Germline V lookup: CDR1 MNHEY, CDR2 SVGEGT. Here the CDR3 reads CASSYGRIGPSKIYSNQPQHF. As DNA, the CDR3 is TGTGCCAGCAGTTATGGGCGAATTGGGCCATCCAAAATCTATAGCAATCAGCCCCAGCATTTT.

In its sample, this clone was seen once. This chain uses TRBV7-9 with TRBJ1-1; D is unclear. Germline V gives CDR1 SEHNR, CDR2 FQNEAQ (reference sequence). V was clipped by 0 bases and J by 1 base, with 3 bases between them. This CDR3 is 13 amino acids long. CDR3 residues: CASSLAANTEAFF. The CDR3 coding sequence is TGTGCCAGCAGCTTAGCGGCGAACACTGAAGCTTTCTTT.

The chain employs TRBV3-1 (or the pseudogene TRBV3-2) and TRBJ1-3, with D uncertain. Trimming left V 0 bases short and J 3 bases short, with 12 bases between. CDR1 and CDR2 from the germline V gene are LGHDT and YNNKEL (reference sequence). The CDR3 runs 16 residues. CDR3 in amino acids: CASSQDVRGSGNTIYF. The CDR3 nucleotides read TGTGCCAGCAGCCAAGATGTCCGGGGAAGTGGAAACACCATATATTTT.

The J gene is TRBJ2-2, the V gene TRBV3-1 (or the pseudogene TRBV3-2), with TRBD2 as a possible D gene (6 bases). CDR3 length equals 15 residues. The V end lost 1 base, the J end lost 5 bases, and 11 bases lay between the germline ends. The germline gives CDR1 LGHDT, CDR2 YNNKEL (reference sequence). In nucleotides, the CDR3 is TGTGCCAGCAGCCAAGGACTAGGCCGAACCGGGGAGCTGTTTTTT. Residues: CASSQGLGRTGELFF.

J is TRBJ2-7 and V is TRBV19; TRBD1 aligns across 8 bases. Germline V gene lookup returns CDR1 LNHDA and CDR2 SQIVND (reference sequence). V lost 5 bases, J lost 6 bases, and 9 bases stayed unmatched. The CDR3 spans 14 residues. DNA of the CDR3: TGTGCCAGTAGTGAGGACAGGGAGCCATCCGAGCAGTACTTC. Its protein is CASSEDREPSEQYF.

V usage is TRBV7-9 and J usage is TRBJ2-5; D gene unclear. Germline CDR1 and CDR2: SEHNR and FQNEAQ (reference sequence). The CDR3 is 16 residues long. Trimming shortened V by 4 bases and J by 2 bases, and 17 bases separated the two germline ends. The CDR3 reads CASSWSLDPAQETQYF. The CDR3 coding sequence is TGTGCCAGCAGCTGGTCCCTAGATCCTGCGCAAGAGACCCAGTACTTC.

The rearrangement links TRBV5-1 to TRBJ1-1, with 7 bases matching TRBD1. The CDR3 spans 15 residues. With V trimmed by 0 bases and J by 4 bases, 6 bases remained unmatched. Germline CDR1 is SGHRS and CDR2 is YFSETQ. In DNA form, the CDR3 reads TGCGCCAGCAGCTTGGCCGAGGGGGCAAGCACTGAAGCTTTCTTT. Protein sequence: CASSLAEGASTEAFF.

A few counts support this clone. The rearrangement links TRBV10-3 to TRBJ1-2, with D hard to call. Germline V gene lookup returns CDR1 ENHRY and CDR2 SYGVKD. The CDR3 is made up of 14 amino acids. Trimming removed 0 bases at V and 9 bases at J, with 14 bases between. CDR3 sequence reads: CAISESTASRSYTF. CDR3 in DNA: TGTGCCATCAGTGAGTCTACAGCCTCAAGGAGCTACACCTTC.

This sequence joins TRBV19 and TRBJ2-7; maybe TRBD2 (5 bases). Germline assignment: CDR1 LNHDA and CDR2 SQIVND (reference sequence). This CDR3 has 14 residues. Trimming cost V 5 bases and J 1 base, with 12 bases left between them. The CDR3 DNA reads as TGTGCCAGTAGTCCCGGCCGAGGGTCCTACGAGCAGTACTTC. The encoded protein is CASSPGRGSYEQYF.

The rearrangement uses TRBV5-8 and TRBJ2-1; 7 bases are shared with TRBD2. Germline V gene sequence: CDR1 SGHTS, CDR2 YDEGEE. The V segment lost 0 bases and the J segment 4 bases; nucleotides outside the gene matches: 7. The CDR3 is 16 amino acids. DNA of the CDR3: TGTGCCAGCAGCTTGGATGGCGGGAGTTCTTACAATGAGCAGTTCTTC. As protein: CASSLDGGSSYNEQFF.

The V call is TRBV6-4, the J call TRBJ1-5; the D is unclear. The CDR3 sequence is 14 residues long. Per germline, CDR1 MRHNA and CDR2 SNTAGT. Trimming stripped 6 bases from V and 3 bases from J, with 12 bases between. The CDR3, as DNA: TGTGCCAGCAGCGTGGACTTTTCCAATCAGCCCCAGCATTTT. It specifies CASSVDFSNQPQHF.

V gene TRBV3-1 (or the pseudogene TRBV3-2) combines with J gene TRBJ2-1; 12 nucleotides match TRBD2. Germline V gives CDR1 LGHDT, CDR2 YNNKEL (reference sequence). J lost 8 bases, V lost 8 bases, and 22 bases had no gene match. The CDR3 sequence is 19 residues long. The CDR3 reads CASSNRTSGAYFRSDEQFF. CDR3 nucleotide sequence: TGTGCCAGCTCCAATCGGACTAGCGGGGCTTATTTTCGTAGCGATGAGCAGTTCTTC.

Comment on this clone: The same CDR3 also results from other DNA sequences found in this sample. The rearrangement uses TRBV5-1 and TRBJ1-1; D uncertain. The CDR3 contains 13 residues. The V end was cut by 4 bases, the J end by 1 base, with 8 bases between. Per the germline V gene, CDR1 is SGHRS and CDR2 is YFSETQ. The chain's CDR3 is CASSPGGNTEAFF. The CDR3, as DNA: TGCGCCAGCAGCCCCGGAGGGAACACTGAAGCTTTCTTT.

The chain links TRBV11-2 to TRBJ2-1; 10 bases fit TRBD1. The J segment lost 8 bases and the V segment lost 3 bases, leaving 13 bases of the junction unmatched. The CDR3 totals 17 residues. Germline V gene data show CDR1 as SGHAT and CDR2 as FQNNGV. The CDR3 nucleotides read TGTGCCAGCAGCTTTGCCGGCGAGACAGGGGGCATCGATGAGCAGTTCTTC. It yields the protein CASSFAGETGGIDEQFF. The variable domain in full, completed from reference TRBV11-2 and TRBJ2-1, reads EAGVAQSPRYKIIEKRQSVAFWCNPISGHATLYWYQQILGQGPKLLIQFQNNGVVDDSQLPKDRFSAERLKGVDSTLKIQPAKLEDSAVYLCASSFAGETGGIDEQFFGPGTRLTVL.

This clone has just a few counts. The chain is built from TRBV25-1 and TRBJ1-3; the D gene is possibly TRBD1 (5 bases). The CDR3 extends over 15 amino acids. Trimming stripped 1 base from V and 2 bases from J, with 9 bases between. Germline values: CDR1 MGHDK, CDR2 SYGVNS. As DNA, the CDR3 is TGTGCCAGCAGTGAATCCCAGGGCCCTGGAAACACCATATATTTT. Residues: CASSESQGPGNTIYF.

This clone was seen more than once but under ten times. V is TRBV18 and J is TRBJ1-4; maybe TRBD1 (5 bases). Per germline, CDR1 KGHSH and CDR2 LQKENI. This CDR3 comprises 14 residues. V lost 3 bases to trimming and J lost 8 bases, with 13 bases between them. CDR3 nucleotide sequence: TGTGCCAGCTCACCCGGCAGGGTCGAGGAAAAACTGTTTTTT. Translating it yields CASSPGRVEEKLFF.

This clone is a singleton in its sample. V gene TRBV29-1 combines with J gene TRBJ1-1; TRBD1 is a possible D gene (5 bases). The CDR3 has 11 residues. Germline V gives CDR1 SQVTM, CDR2 ANQGSEA. Trimming took 5 bases from V and 5 from J, leaving 9 bases between them. CDR3 coding DNA: TGCAGCGTTCTTCCAGGGACTGAAGCTTTCTTT. Its protein is CSVLPGTEAFF.

V usage is TRBV6-5 and J usage is TRBJ1-1; D is uncertain. The CDR3 totals 15 residues. Germline CDR1 is MNHEY and CDR2 is SVGAGI. The V and J ends lost 2 bases and 0 bases respectively, with 10 bases between them. The CDR3 DNA reads as TGTGCCAGCAGTTACCGCGCGGAAATGAACACTGAAGCTTTCTTT. This sequence encodes CASSYRAEMNTEAFF.

In nucleotides, the CDR3 is TGTGCCAGCCCGGGCCAAGGGGGTCAAGAGACCCAGTACTTC. Residues: CASPGQGGQETQYF. The chain couples TRBV2 to TRBJ2-5; D perhaps matches TRBD1 (6 bases). Germline values: CDR1 SNHLY, CDR2 FYNNEI. The CDR3 totals 14 residues. V shed 8 bases and J shed 2 bases, with 15 bases lying between them.

About this clone itself: The sample carries other DNA sequences with the same CDR3. This chain connects TRBV5-1 to TRBJ2-1; tentatively, D is TRBD1 (6 bases). The CDR3 length is 15 residues. V lost 0 bases to trimming and J lost 0 bases, with 7 bases between them. From germline, CDR1 is SGHRS and CDR2 YFSETQ. CDR3 amino acids: CASSLEGDSYNEQFF. For the CDR3, the DNA is TGCGCCAGCAGCTTGGAGGGGGACTCCTACAATGAGCAGTTCTTC.

This clone is a singleton in its sample. The chain carries TRBV9 and TRBJ1-2; D uncertain. This CDR3 has 15 amino acids. Trimming took off 4 bases at V and 0 bases at J, with 13 bases between the two ends. Germline V gene lookup returns CDR1 SGDLS and CDR2 YYNGEE. For the CDR3, the DNA is TGTGCCAGCAGCCCGGGGTGGGGAGCTAACTATGGCTACACCTTC. It specifies CASSPGWGANYGYTF.

V usage is TRBV6-5 and J usage is TRBJ2-7, with D tentatively TRBD2 (6 bases). The CDR3 has 14 amino acids. CDR1 and CDR2 (germline): MNHEY, SVGAGI. Trimming removed 6 bases from V and 1 base from J, with 13 bases in between. CDR3 coding DNA: TGTGCCAGCAGGCCCAGGGACTTGTCCTACGAGCAGTACTTC. It specifies CASRPRDLSYEQYF.

This sequence joins TRBV10-3 and TRBJ1-5; D ambiguous. V was pared by 0 bases and J by 9 bases, with 12 bases between. This CDR3 comprises 14 residues. Germline V CDR1 and CDR2: ENHRY, SYGVKD. The CDR3 protein is CAISESWEAMPQHF. The CDR3 coding sequence is TGTGCCATCAGTGAGTCTTGGGAGGCTATGCCCCAGCATTTT.

The genes are TRBV6-4 and TRBJ2-1; 9 nucleotides match TRBD1. Germline CDR1 and CDR2: MRHNA and SNTAGT. This CDR3 is built from 14 residues. Germline trimming cut 5 bases from V and 9 bases from J; bases unmatched to any gene: 8. This CDR3 reads CASSPGQGIGEQFF. The CDR3, as DNA: TGTGCCAGCAGTCCGGGACAGGGAATAGGTGAGCAGTTCTTC.

The gene calls are TRBV20-1 and TRBJ1-2, with D perhaps matching TRBD1 (5 bases). V was cut by 2 bases and J by 12 bases, with 13 bases left in between. The CDR3 sequence is 11 residues long. In germline, CDR1 is DFQATT, CDR2 SNEGSKA (reference sequence). The CDR3 reads CSARSRGGNTF. The CDR3, as DNA: TGCAGTGCTAGATCTAGGGGTGGAAACACCTTC.